This T cell receptor beta chain was observed in a study of human T cells and chemical hapten exposure. Note on this clonotype: Its antigen is currently unknown.

Findings and caveats of the study: Donor immune responses may differ from healthy people's, since all donors had alopecia. As patch test score rose, PT1 expanded TCR counts tended to rise as well.

Unique molecular identifiers were attached to individual cDNA molecules during library preparation. From the RACE reads, TCRdb called clonotypes with MiXCR, one entry per CDR3 protein. This sample yields 96,000 or so distinct CDR3 sequences, of which about a tenth are seen a single time; more than 2% belongs to the top ten. As for time point: patch test 2, 6 weeks after DPC sensitization. The treatment is: therapeutic diphenylcyclopropenone sensitization with weekly scalp DPC. Every donor had alopecia and was 18 to 70 years old; all were suitable for DPC. The TCR comes from a woman aged 35 to 49 with alopecia areata. Some clones in this sample may be carry-over from other donors' samples. The sample was whole blood, taken in connection with sensitization to the hapten diphenylcyclopropenone (DPC).

Here the CDR3 DNA reads TGTGCCAGCAGGCTAAGCAGGGAGACAGATACGCAGTATTTT. Translating it yields CASRLSRETDTQYF. J is TRBJ2-3 and V is TRBV2; tentatively, D is TRBD1 or TRBD2 (5 bases each). The CDR3 totals 14 residues. Deletions cut 6 bases from V and 3 bases from J, with 13 bases between. Germline CDR1 reads SNHLY; CDR2 reads FYNNEI.